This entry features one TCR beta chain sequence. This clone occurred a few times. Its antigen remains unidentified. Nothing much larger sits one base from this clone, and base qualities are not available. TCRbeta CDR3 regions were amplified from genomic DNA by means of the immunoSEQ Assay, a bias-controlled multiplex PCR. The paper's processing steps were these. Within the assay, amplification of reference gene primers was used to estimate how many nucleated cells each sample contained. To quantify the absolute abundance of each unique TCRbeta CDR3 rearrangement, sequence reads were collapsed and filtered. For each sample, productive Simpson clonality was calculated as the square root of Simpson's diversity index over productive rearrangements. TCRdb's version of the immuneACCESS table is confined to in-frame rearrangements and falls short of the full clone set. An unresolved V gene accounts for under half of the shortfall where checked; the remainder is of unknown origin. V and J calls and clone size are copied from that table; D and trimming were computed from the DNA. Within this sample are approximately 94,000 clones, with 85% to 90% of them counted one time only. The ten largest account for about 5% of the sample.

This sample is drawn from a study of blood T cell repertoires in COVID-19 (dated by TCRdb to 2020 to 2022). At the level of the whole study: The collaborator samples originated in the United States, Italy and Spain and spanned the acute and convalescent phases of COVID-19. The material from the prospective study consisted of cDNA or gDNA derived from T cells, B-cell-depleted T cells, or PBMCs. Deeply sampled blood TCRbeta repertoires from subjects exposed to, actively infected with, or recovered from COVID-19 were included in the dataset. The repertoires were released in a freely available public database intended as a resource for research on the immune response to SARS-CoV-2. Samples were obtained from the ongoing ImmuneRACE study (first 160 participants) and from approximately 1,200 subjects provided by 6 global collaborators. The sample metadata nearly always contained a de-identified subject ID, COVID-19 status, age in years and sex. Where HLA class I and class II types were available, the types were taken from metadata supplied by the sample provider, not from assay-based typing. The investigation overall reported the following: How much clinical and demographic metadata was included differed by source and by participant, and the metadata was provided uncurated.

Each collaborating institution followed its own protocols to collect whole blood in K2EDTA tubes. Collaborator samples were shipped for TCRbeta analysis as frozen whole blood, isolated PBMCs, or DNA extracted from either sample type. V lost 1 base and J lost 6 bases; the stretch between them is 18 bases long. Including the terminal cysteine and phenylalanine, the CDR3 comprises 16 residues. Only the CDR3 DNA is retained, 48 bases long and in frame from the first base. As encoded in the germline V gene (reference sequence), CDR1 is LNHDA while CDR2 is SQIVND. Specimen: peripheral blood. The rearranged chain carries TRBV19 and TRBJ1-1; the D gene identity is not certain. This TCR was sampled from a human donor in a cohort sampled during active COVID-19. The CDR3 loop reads CASSIATGIRGSEAFF. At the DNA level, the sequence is TGTGCCAGTAGTATAGCGACGGGGATCCGAGGATCTGAAGCTTTCTTT. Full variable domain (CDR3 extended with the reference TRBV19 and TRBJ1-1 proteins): DGGITQSPKYLFRKEGQNVTLSCEQNLNHDAMYWYRQDPGQGLRLIYYSQIVNDFQKGDIAEGYSVSREKKESFPLTVTSAQKNPTAFYLCASSIATGIRGSEAFFGQGTRLTVV.